Reported below is one T cell receptor beta chain. Its specificity is not known. The data are from a study of cytomegalovirus exposure and HLA in healthy donors. The V gene's germline CDR1 is SGDLS and CDR2 YYNGEE. The V and J ends lost 0 bases and 5 bases, in that order; junction bases with no gene match: 4. The CDR3 covers 15 residues. A multiplex PCR was run with 60 Vbeta primers and 13 Jbeta primers. Only in-frame clones appear in the TCRdb table, and some are missing; sequencing was by immunoSEQ multiplex PCR. The sample holds 200,000 to 250,000 clones, over 70% seen once. Study results and limitations: Most TCR sequences were uncommon, yet certain public TCRs appeared in many donors. V- and J-gene trimming in TCR beta was tied to a missense DCLRE1C variant by an analysis performed later.

When sampled, the donors appeared nominally healthy, though they likely had unrecorded immune exposures. The chain employs TRBV9 and TRBJ2-2; 7 nucleotides agree with TRBD2. The source is a boy aged 2 to 10 in good health and CMV-seronegative. Sample: PBMCs. CDR3 loop: CASSVAGGGTGELFF. DNA for the CDR3: TGTGCCAGCAGCGTAGCGGGGGGAGGTACCGGGGAGCTGTTTTTT. The full variable domain, completed using reference TRBV9 and TRBJ2-2, is DSGVTQTPKHLITATGQRVTLRCSPRSGDLSVYWYQQSLDQGLQFLIQYYNGEERAKGNILERFSAQQFPDLHSELNLSSLELGDSALYFCASSVAGGGTGELFFGEGSRLTVL.